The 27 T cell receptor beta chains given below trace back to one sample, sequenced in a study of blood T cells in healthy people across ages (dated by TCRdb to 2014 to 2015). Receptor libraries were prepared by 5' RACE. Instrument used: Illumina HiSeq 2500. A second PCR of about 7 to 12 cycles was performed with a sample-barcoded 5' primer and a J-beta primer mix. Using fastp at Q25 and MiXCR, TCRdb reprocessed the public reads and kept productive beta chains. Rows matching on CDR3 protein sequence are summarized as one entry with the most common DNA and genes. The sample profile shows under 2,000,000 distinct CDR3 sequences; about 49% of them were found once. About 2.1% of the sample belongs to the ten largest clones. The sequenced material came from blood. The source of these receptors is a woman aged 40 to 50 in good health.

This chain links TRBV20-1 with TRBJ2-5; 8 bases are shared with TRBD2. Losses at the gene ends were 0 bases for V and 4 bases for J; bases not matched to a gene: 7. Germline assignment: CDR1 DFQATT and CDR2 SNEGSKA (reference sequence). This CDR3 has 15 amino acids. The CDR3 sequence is CSAREPGGERETQYF. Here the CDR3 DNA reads TGCAGTGCTAGAGAACCCGGGGGGGAGCGAGAGACCCAGTACTTC.

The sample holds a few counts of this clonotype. The CDR3 here is CSAPGPNWGAGGLGYEQYF. Written as DNA, the CDR3 is TGCAGTGCTCCTGGTCCAAATTGGGGAGCGGGGGGCCTAGGGTACGAGCAGTACTTC. This chain uses TRBV20-1 with TRBJ2-7; 9 nucleotides align to TRBD2. Germline CDR1 reads DFQATT; CDR2 reads SNEGSKA (reference sequence). Trimming at V came to 5 bases and at J to 4 bases, leaving 24 bases not matched to a gene. This CDR3 contains 19 residues.

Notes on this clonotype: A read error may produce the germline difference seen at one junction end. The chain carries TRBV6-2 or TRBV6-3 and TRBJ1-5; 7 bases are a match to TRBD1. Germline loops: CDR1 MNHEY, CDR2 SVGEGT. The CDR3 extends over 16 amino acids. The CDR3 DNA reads TGTGCCATCAGTTTTCTCGGGACAGCGAGCAATCAGCCCCAGCATTTT. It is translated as CAISFLGTASNQPQHF.

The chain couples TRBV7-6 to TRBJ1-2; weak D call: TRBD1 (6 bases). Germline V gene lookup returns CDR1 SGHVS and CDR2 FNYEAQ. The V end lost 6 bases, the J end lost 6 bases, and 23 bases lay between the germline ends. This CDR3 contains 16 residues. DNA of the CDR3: TGTGCCAGCAGTCGTAGGGACACCCAGAACTATGATGGCTACACCTTC. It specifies CASSRRDTQNYDGYTF.

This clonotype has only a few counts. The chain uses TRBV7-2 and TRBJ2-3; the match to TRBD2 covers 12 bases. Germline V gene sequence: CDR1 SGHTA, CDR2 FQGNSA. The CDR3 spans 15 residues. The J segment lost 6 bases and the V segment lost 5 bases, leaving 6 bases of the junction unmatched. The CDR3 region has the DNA TGTGCCAGCAGCCGACTAGCGGGGGAGAGGGATACGCAGTATTTT. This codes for CASSRLAGERDTQYF. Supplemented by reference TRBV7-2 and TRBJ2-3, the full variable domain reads GAGVSQSPSNKVTEKGKDVELRCDPISGHTALYWYRQSLGQGLEFLIYFQGNSAPDKSGLPSDRFSAERTGGSVSTLTIQRTQQEDSAVYLCASSRLAGERDTQYFGPGTRLTVL.

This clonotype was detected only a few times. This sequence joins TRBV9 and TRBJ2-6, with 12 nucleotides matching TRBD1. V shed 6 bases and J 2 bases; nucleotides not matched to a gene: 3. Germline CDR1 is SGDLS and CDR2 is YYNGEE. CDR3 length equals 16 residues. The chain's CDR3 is CASIRDRGPGANVLTF. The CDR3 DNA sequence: TGTGCCAGCATCCGGGACAGGGGGCCTGGGGCCAACGTCCTGACTTTC. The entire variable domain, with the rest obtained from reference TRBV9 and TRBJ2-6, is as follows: DSGVTQTPKHLITATGQRVTLRCSPRSGDLSVYWYQQSLDQGLQFLIQYYNGEERAKGNILERFSAQQFPDLHSELNLSSLELGDSALYFCASIRDRGPGANVLTFGAGSRLTVL.

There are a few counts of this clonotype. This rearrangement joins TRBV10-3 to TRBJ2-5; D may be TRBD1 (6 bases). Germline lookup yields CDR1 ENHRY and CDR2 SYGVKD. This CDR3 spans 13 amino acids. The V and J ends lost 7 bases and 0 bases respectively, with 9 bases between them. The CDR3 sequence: CAITDRNQETQYF. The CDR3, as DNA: TGTGCCATCACTGACAGGAACCAAGAGACCCAGTACTTC.

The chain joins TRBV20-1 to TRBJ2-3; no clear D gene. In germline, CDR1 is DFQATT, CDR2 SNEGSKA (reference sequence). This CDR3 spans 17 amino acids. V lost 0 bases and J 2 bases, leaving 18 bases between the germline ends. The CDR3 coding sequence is TGCAGTGCTAGAGATCGCAATCCGGGCTCCCCCACAGATACGCAGTATTTT. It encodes CSARDRNPGSPTDTQYF.

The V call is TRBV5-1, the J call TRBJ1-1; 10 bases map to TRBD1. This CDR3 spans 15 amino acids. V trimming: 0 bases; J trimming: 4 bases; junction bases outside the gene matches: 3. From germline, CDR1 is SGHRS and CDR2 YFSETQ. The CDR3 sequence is CASSLEGQGFTEAFF. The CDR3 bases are TGCGCCAGCAGCTTGGAGGGACAGGGGTTCACTGAAGCTTTCTTT.

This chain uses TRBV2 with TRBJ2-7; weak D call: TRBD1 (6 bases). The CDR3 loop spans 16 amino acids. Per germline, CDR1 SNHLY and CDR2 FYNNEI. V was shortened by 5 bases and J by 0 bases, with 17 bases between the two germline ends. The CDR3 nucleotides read TGTGCCAGCAGTTCCCAGGGGACAACCCTCTCCTACGAGCAGTACTTC. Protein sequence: CASSSQGTTLSYEQYF.

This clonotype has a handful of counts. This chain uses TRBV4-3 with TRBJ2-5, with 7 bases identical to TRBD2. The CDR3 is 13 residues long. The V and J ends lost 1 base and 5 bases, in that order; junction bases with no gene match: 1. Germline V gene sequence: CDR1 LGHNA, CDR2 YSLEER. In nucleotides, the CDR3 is TGCGCCAGCAGCCAAGGGGAGGGGGAGACCCAGTACTTC. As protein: CASSQGEGETQYF.

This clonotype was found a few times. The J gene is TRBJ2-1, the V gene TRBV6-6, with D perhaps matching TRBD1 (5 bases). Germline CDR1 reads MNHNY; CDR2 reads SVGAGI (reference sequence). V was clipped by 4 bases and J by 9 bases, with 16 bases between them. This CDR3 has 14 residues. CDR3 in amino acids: CASSSDRDLGEQFF. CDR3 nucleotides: TGTGCCAGCAGTTCCGACAGAGACTTGGGTGAGCAGTTCTTC.

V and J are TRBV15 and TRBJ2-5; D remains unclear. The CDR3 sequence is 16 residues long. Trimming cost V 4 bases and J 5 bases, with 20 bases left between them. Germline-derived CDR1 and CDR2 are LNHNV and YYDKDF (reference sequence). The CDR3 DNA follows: TGTGCCACCAGCAAAGATCCTATGGAAGCCGGGGAGACCCAGTACTTC. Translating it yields CATSKDPMEAGETQYF.

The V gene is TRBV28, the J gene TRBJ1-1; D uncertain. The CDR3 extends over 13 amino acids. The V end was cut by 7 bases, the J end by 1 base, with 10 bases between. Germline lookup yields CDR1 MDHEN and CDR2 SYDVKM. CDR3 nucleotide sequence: TGTGCCAGCACCCCGACCCAGAACACTGAAGCTTTCTTT. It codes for CASTPTQNTEAFF.

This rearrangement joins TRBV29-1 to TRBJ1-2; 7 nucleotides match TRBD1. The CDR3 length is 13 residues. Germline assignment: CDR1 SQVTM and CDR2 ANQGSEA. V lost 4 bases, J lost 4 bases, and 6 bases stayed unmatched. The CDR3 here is CSVVTGMGYGYTF. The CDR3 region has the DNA TGCAGCGTTGTGACAGGGATGGGCTATGGCTACACCTTC.

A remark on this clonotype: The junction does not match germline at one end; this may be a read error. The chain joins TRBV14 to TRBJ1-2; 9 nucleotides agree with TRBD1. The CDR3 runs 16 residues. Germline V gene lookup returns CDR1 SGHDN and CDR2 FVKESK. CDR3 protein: CASSHSGDRAPHGCTF. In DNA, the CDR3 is TGTGCCAGCAGCCATTCAGGGGACAGGGCTCCTCATGGCTGCACCTTC.

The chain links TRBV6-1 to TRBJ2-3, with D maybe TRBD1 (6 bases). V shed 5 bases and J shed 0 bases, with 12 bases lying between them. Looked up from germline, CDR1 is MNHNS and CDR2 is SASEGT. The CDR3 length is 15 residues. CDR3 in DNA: TGTGCCAGCAGTATTCGGACAGCTAGCACAGATACGCAGTATTTT. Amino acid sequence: CASSIRTASTDTQYF.

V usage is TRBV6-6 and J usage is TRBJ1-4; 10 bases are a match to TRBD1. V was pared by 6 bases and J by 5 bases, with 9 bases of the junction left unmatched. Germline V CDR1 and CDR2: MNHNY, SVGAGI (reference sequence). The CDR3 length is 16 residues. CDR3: CASRQDRDRGNEKLFF. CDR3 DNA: TGTGCCAGCAGACAAGACCGGGACAGGGGAAATGAAAAACTGTTTTTT.

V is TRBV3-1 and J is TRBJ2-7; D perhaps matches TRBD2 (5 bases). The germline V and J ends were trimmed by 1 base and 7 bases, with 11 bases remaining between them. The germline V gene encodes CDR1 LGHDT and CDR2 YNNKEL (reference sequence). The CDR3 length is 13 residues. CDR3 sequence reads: CASSQGNPGEQYF. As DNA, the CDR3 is TGTGCCAGCAGCCAAGGAAATCCGGGAGAGCAGTACTTC.

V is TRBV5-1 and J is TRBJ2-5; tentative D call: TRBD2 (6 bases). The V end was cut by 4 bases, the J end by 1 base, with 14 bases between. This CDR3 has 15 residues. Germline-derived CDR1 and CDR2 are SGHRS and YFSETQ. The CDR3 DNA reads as TGCGCCAGCAGCGGGGTGGACTATACCCAAGAGACCCAGTACTTC. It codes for CASSGVDYTQETQYF.

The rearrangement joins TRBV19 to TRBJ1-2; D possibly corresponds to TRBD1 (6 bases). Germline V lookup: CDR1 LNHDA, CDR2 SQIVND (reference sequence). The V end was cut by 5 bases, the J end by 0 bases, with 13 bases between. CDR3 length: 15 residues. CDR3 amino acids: CASSERTAANYGYTF. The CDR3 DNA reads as TGTGCCAGTAGTGAACGGACAGCTGCTAACTATGGCTACACCTTC.

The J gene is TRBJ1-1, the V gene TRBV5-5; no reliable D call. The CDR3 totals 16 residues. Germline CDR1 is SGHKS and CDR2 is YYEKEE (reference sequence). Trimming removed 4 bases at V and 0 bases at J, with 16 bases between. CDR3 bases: TGTGCCAGCAGCCATCTTCCCGACGGGATGAACACTGAAGCTTTCTTT. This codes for CASSHLPDGMNTEAFF. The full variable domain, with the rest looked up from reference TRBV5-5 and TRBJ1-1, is DAGVTQSPTHLIKTRGQQVTLRCSPISGHKSVSWYQQVLGQGPQFIFQYYEKEERGRGNFPDRFSARQFPNYSSELNVNALLLGDSALYLCASSHLPDGMNTEAFFGQGTRLTVV.

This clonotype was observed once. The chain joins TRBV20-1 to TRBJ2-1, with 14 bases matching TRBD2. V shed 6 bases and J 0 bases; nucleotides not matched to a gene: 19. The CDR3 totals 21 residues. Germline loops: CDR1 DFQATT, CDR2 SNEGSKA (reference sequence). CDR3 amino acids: CSAAGVRTSGGLPGSYNEQFF. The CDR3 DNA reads TGCAGTGCCGCGGGTGTAAGGACTAGCGGGGGGCTCCCGGGCTCCTACAATGAGCAGTTCTTC.

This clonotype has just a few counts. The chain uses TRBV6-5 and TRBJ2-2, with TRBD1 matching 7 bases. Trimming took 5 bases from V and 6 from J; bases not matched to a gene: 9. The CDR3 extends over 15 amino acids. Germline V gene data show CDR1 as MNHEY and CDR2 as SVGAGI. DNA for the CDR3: TGTGCCAGCAGTGAGCTACAGGGGACCCCCGGGGAGCTGTTTTTT. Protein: CASSELQGTPGELFF.

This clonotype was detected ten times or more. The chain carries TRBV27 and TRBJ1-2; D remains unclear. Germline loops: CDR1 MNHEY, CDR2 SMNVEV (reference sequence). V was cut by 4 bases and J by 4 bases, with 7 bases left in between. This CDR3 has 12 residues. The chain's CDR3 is CASSSVGYGYTF. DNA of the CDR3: TGTGCCAGCAGTTCTGTAGGCTATGGCTACACCTTC.

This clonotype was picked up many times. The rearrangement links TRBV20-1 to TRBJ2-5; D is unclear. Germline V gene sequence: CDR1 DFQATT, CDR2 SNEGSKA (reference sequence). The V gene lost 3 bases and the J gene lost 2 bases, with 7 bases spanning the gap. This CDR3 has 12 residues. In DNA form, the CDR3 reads TGCAGTGCTAGCCACAGACAAGAGACCCAGTACTTC. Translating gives CSASHRQETQYF.

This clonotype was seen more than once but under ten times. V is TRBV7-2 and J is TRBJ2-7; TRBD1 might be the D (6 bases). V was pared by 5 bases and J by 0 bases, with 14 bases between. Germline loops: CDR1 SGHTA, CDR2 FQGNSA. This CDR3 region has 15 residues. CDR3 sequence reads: CASSRQDPSSYEQYF. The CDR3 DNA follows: TGTGCCAGCAGCCGACAGGATCCGAGCTCCTACGAGCAGTACTTC.